The rows below give T cell receptor beta chains drawn from one sample of a study of CXCR3-negative and CXCR3-positive naive CD8 T cells. TCRdb re-called the 5' RACE reads, yielding one record per CDR3 amino acid sequence without DNA. This sample's clone table lists about 6,400 distinct CDR3 sequences. The sample was naive CXCR3+ CD8+ T cells from blood. The receptors originated from a human donor in good health. Some clones in this sample may be carry-over from other donors' samples. Both conserved end residues are part of each CDR3. Fields, in order: clone size, V gene, J gene, CDR3 protein. A row's size may be missing; if present it is once, few, many or a size class.

medium-sized	TRBV20-1	TRBJ2-1	CSASAASGLWGEQFF
medium-sized	TRBV7-9	TRBJ2-1	CASSRRTSNEQFF
medium-sized	TRBV4-2	TRBJ2-2	CASSQDSLVNTGELFF
medium-sized	TRBV20-1	TRBJ2-3	CSARAGSPDTQYF
.	TRBV12-3/TRBV12-4	TRBJ2-3	CASSWLAEASTDTQYF
medium-sized	TRBV5-1	TRBJ2-1	CASSLEGGAGNEQFF
medium-sized	TRBV6-6	TRBJ2-1	CAGGEGIEQFF
medium-sized	TRBV21-1	TRBJ2-1	CASSKGAGGALNEQFF
.	TRBV9	TRBJ2-1	CASSEGGTHNEQFF
.	TRBV5-6	TRBJ1-5	CASSLMASNQPQHF
medium-sized	TRBV20-1	TRBJ2-1	CSARGLAANNEQFF
.	TRBV10-2	TRBJ2-1	CAGAAGSSYNEQFF
.	TRBV9	TRBJ2-1	CASRTWTATSGNYNEQFF
.	TRBV29-1	TRBJ2-5	CSARAAETQYF
.	TRBV27	TRBJ1-2	CASSLGAFGGYTF
.	TRBV25-1	TRBJ1-2	CASSARTGYGYTF
medium-sized	TRBV6-5	TRBJ1-2	CASSRPDRVITF
medium-sized	TRBV7-9	TRBJ1-1	CASSSGGANTEAFF
.	TRBV4-1	TRBJ1-1	CASSLEVPGQVSSWAFF
medium-sized	TRBV25-1	TRBJ2-1	CASSEGPSEQFF
medium-sized	TRBV12-3/TRBV12-4	TRBJ2-5	CASSLGSLEAQYF
medium-sized	TRBV29-1	TRBJ2-5	CSVEPAGQEVETQYF
.	TRBV12-3/TRBV12-4	TRBJ2-1	CASSHTDRAEGEQFF
medium-sized	TRBV4-2	TRBJ2-7	CASSQEGGGRAYEQYF
.	TRBV29-1	TRBJ2-7	CSVETSGDTYEQYF
.	TRBV11-3	TRBJ2-7	CASSAYRGSDEQYF
medium-sized	TRBV7-2	TRBJ2-1	CASQGLAGAQYNEQFF
.	TRBV2	TRBJ2-3	CASSDRGGLAGADTQYF
medium-sized	TRBV7-2	TRBJ1-2	CASSLGQGGYGYTF
medium-sized	TRBV28	TRBJ1-2	CASINAGAAYGYTF
medium-sized	TRBV9	TRBJ1-5	CASSQGQGDQPQHF
medium-sized	TRBV10-2	TRBJ2-7	CATRTGIYEQYF
.	TRBV29-1	TRBJ2-1	CSVCLAGDNEQFF
medium-sized	TRBV10-3	TRBJ2-2	CAISTRLPPNTGELFF
medium-sized	TRBV20-1	TRBJ2-7	CSADSRDRYEQYF
medium-sized	TRBV29-1	TRBJ1-2	CSVDPTGTEGYTF
medium-sized	TRBV20-1	TRBJ2-2	CSASWEGGELFF
.	TRBV5-4	TRBJ2-2	CASSLMSSGRRSTGELFF
medium-sized	TRBV4-3	TRBJ1-4	CASTPGTDNEKLFF
medium-sized	TRBV27	TRBJ2-1	CASSLSTGLVTEQFF
.	TRBV9	TRBJ1-2	CASSVGGGREGYTF
.	TRBV12-3/TRBV12-4	TRBJ2-1	CASSPYGGRAWNEQFF
.	TRBV19	TRBJ1-2	CASSILAGPYGYTF
medium-sized	TRBV29-1	TRBJ2-7	CSVETGRSYEQYF
.	TRBV12-3/TRBV12-4	TRBJ1-2	CASSPGTGTDGYTF
medium-sized	TRBV7-9	TRBJ2-3	CASSLVVSDTQYF
medium-sized	TRBV7-9	TRBJ1-2	CASSPPGGRYTF
.	TRBV18	TRBJ2-3	CASSPEEDSDTQYF
.	TRBV20-1	TRBJ2-3	CSARDQASTDTQYF
.	TRBV25-1	TRBJ2-4	CASSSTGTGEGKRAWIQYF
medium-sized	TRBV9	TRBJ2-4	CASSPRQGSDDTDKNIQYF
.	TRBV29-1	TRBJ2-1	CSVLGAEGPSYNEQFF
medium-sized	TRBV6-2/TRBV6-3	TRBJ2-1	CASTSRNEQFF
.	TRBV20-1	TRBJ2-2	CSAREGTGELFF
medium-sized	TRBV15	TRBJ1-4	CATSRLASHHPNEKLFF
medium-sized	TRBV4-1	TRBJ2-1	CASSQVATSGSREQFF
medium-sized	TRBV20-1	TRBJ2-7	CSARDGTRSYEQYF
medium-sized	TRBV4-2	TRBJ1-5	CASSQGDHGIQPQHF
medium-sized	TRBV6-5	TRBJ1-5	CASSSPGQPQHF